Shown below are 28 T cell receptor beta chains from a single sample sequenced in a study of cytomegalovirus exposure and HLA in healthy donors. The PCR ran on 60 Vbeta and 13 Jbeta primers. Sequencing used immunoSEQ multiplex PCR; TCRdb keeps in-frame clones, though not all of them. The table shows under 120,000 clones, with roughly 71% occurring only once. Specimen: PBMCs. The receptors stem from a man aged 40-49 years in good health and CMV-seropositive.

CDR3 sequence (DNA): TGTGCCTGGAGTCTATTTTCGGCAGGGGCAGATGAAAAACTGTTTTTT. This encodes CAWSLFSAGADEKLFF. The chain employs TRBV30 and TRBJ1-4; perhaps TRBD1 as D (6 bases). Between the trimmed V and J ends, which lost 2 bases and 6 bases, there was a span of 19 bases. The CDR3 spans 16 residues. Germline CDR1 reads GTSNPN; CDR2 reads SVGIG (reference sequence).

This clone was counted a few times. This CDR3 is also generated by other DNA sequences in the sample. The chain recombines TRBV9 with TRBJ2-3; maybe TRBD2 (6 bases). Trimming took 3 bases from V and 3 from J, leaving 11 bases between them. Germline V lookup: CDR1 SGDLS, CDR2 YYNGEE. There are 14 residues in the CDR3. The CDR3 bases are TGTGCCAGCAGCGCGGGAGTGCGGACAGATACGCAGTATTTT. Its protein is CASSAGVRTDTQYF.

The chain recombines TRBV19 with TRBJ2-2, with D uncertain. The germline V gene encodes CDR1 LNHDA and CDR2 SQIVND (reference sequence). The CDR3 totals 14 residues. V was shortened by 5 bases and J by 1 base, with 8 bases between the two germline ends. CDR3 amino acids: CASSPDMNTGELFF. CDR3 DNA sequence: TGTGCCAGTAGTCCTGACATGAACACCGGGGAGCTGTTTTTT.

This sequence joins TRBV29-1 and TRBJ2-2; 10 nucleotides agree with TRBD2. Germline V CDR1 and CDR2: SQVTM, ANQGSEA. Trimming cost V 4 bases and J 6 bases; bases outside gene matches: 8. This CDR3 comprises 15 residues. The CDR3 nucleotides read TGCAGCGTTGGAACTCTAGCGGGAGTCCCCGGGGAGCTGTTTTTT. Translated, it gives CSVGTLAGVPGELFF.

This chain uses TRBV2 with TRBJ1-2, with no clear D. CDR3 length: 18 residues. Germline V CDR1 and CDR2: SNHLY, FYNNEI. The V end lost 4 bases, the J end lost 0 bases, and 21 bases lay between the germline ends. CDR3 residues: CASSGRLRPPPPNYGYTF. CDR3 in DNA: TGTGCCAGCAGTGGCAGGCTCCGTCCACCCCCCCCTAACTATGGCTACACCTTC.

V and J are TRBV15 and TRBJ1-1, with 9 bases aligning to TRBD1. The germline V gene encodes CDR1 LNHNV and CDR2 YYDKDF (reference sequence). There are 13 residues in the CDR3. V shed 0 bases, J shed 11 bases, and the junction held 4 bases outside the gene matches. The CDR3, as DNA: TGTGCCACCAGCAGAGACCCGGGACAGGGTGCTTTCTTT. It yields the protein CATSRDPGQGAFF.

For the CDR3, the DNA is TGTGCCAGCAGTGTCCTTGACACAGGGCACGAGCAGTACGTC. It encodes CASSVLDTGHEQYV. The chain is built from TRBV6-1 and TRBJ2-7, with a weak D call TRBD1 (6 bases). Trimming removed 4 bases at V and 5 bases at J, with 15 bases between. The CDR3 length is 14 residues. The germline V gene has CDR1 MNHNS and CDR2 SASEGT.

This rearrangement joins TRBV5-4 to TRBJ2-3; no clear D gene. Germline values: CDR1 SGHNT, CDR2 YYREEE (reference sequence). This CDR3 has 14 residues. The V end was cut by 0 bases, the J end by 2 bases, with 7 bases between. As DNA, the CDR3 is TGTGCCAGCAGCTTGGCCTTGTCCACAGATACGCAGTATTTT. Its protein is CASSLALSTDTQYF.

The chain uses TRBV7-9 and TRBJ1-4; D is undetermined. Trimming removed 5 bases from V and 7 bases from J, with 5 bases in between. CDR1 is SEHNR and CDR2 is FQNEAQ in the germline V gene (reference sequence). This CDR3 has 11 amino acids. The CDR3 DNA follows: TGTGCCAGCAGCACCAGTGAAAAACTGTTTTTT. The encoded protein is CASSTSEKLFF.

V usage is TRBV29-1 and J usage is TRBJ2-1, with D tentatively TRBD2 (6 bases). Trimming pared 4 bases from V and 8 bases from J, leaving 15 bases between. In germline, CDR1 is SQVTM, CDR2 ANQGSEA. The CDR3 spans 13 residues. The CDR3 coding sequence is TGCAGCGTTGTGGAGGGAGCTGGGTATGAGCAGTTCTTC. Its protein product is CSVVEGAGYEQFF.

The sample holds a few counts of this clone. The J gene is TRBJ2-7, the V gene TRBV7-3, with 9 bases fitting TRBD1. Germline V CDR1 and CDR2: SGHTA, FQGTGA. The trim removed 0 bases at V and 3 bases at J, leaving 9 bases unmatched. This CDR3 region has 17 residues. This chain's CDR3 is CASSLTGGQGARYEQYV. DNA for the CDR3: TGTGCCAGCAGCTTAACCGGGGGACAGGGAGCTCGCTACGAGCAGTACGTC.

V and J are TRBV5-1 and TRBJ2-3; the D is unclear. Germline V gene lookup returns CDR1 SGHRS and CDR2 YFSETQ. The CDR3 has 14 residues. Trimming removed 0 bases from V and 6 bases from J, with 11 bases in between. CDR3 sequence (DNA): TGCGCCAGCAGCTTGGTTCAGGAAAGGGATACGCAGTATTTT. Translating it yields CASSLVQERDTQYF.

The J gene is TRBJ2-2, the V gene TRBV27, with TRBD2 identical over 7 bases. V lost 5 bases and J lost 0; bases outside the gene matches: 0. There are 14 residues in the CDR3. In germline, CDR1 is MNHEY, CDR2 SMNVEV (reference sequence). CDR3 sequence (DNA): TGTGCCAGCAGTAGCGGGGCGAACACCGGGGAGCTGTTTTTT. This encodes CASSSGANTGELFF.

This clone was counted a few times. V usage is TRBV4-1 and J usage is TRBJ2-5; 7 nucleotides line up with TRBD1. Germline V gives CDR1 MGHRA, CDR2 YSYEKL. The ends lost 6 bases at V and 0 bases at J; junction bases unmatched: 4. The CDR3 is 14 amino acids. CDR3 nucleotides: TGCGCCAGCAGGCGGACAGGCTACCAAGAGACCCAGTACTTC. This translates into CASRRTGYQETQYF.

This clone was picked up one time. The chain carries TRBV28 and TRBJ1-2; 7 bases fit TRBD1. Germline CDR1 reads MDHEN; CDR2 reads SYDVKM. Trimming took 5 bases from V and 6 from J; bases not matched to a gene: 9. The CDR3 is 14 amino acids. In nucleotides, the CDR3 is TGTGCCAGCAGTGGGGACAGCCACCGGAATGGCTACACCTTC. As protein: CASSGDSHRNGYTF.

The genes are TRBV21-1 and TRBJ2-7; TRBD1, as called in the table, went unchecked against the DNA. TRBV21-1 is flagged as a pseudogene. The CDR3 consists of 10 residues. CDR3 region: CASSQGIRYV. Here the CDR3 DNA reads TGTGCCAGCAGCCAGGGGATTCGGTACGTC.

In this sample, this clone turned up a few times. The chain has TRBV6-5 and TRBJ2-5; 11 bases agree with TRBD2. Germline loops: CDR1 MNHEY, CDR2 SVGAGI. The length of the CDR3 is 14 residues. V was pared by 6 bases and J by 11 bases, with 11 bases of the junction left unmatched. The CDR3: CASRGGASGRRQYF. The CDR3 DNA is TGTGCCAGCAGAGGGGGGGCTAGCGGGAGGCGGCAGTACTTC.

This clone was counted between two and nine times. The V call is TRBV28, the J call TRBJ2-2, with D tentatively TRBD2 (6 bases). Per germline, CDR1 MDHEN and CDR2 SYDVKM. This CDR3 is 17 amino acids long. V lost 5 bases, J lost 1 base, and 17 bases lay in between. CDR3 protein: CASSLSAGDLNTGELFF. The CDR3 nucleotides read TGTGCCAGCAGTCTCTCAGCCGGGGACTTGAACACCGGGGAGCTGTTTTTT.

This CDR3 reads CASSLLPLASYEQYF. In DNA, the CDR3 is TGTGCCAGCAGTTTATTGCCGTTAGCGTCCTACGAGCAGTACTTC. The chain combines TRBV28 with TRBJ2-7, with D maybe TRBD2 (5 bases). V was clipped by 1 base and J by 1 base, with 11 bases between them. Germline V gene data show CDR1 as MDHEN and CDR2 as SYDVKM. The CDR3 has 15 residues.

This clone showed up just a few times. The chain joins TRBV7-2 to TRBJ2-1; 7 bases agree with TRBD1. V was clipped by 3 bases and J by 7 bases; unmatched bases: 0. The CDR3 extends over 12 amino acids. Germline CDR1 and CDR2: SGHTA and FQGNSA. This chain's CDR3 is CASSFRGNEQFF. CDR3 DNA: TGTGCCAGCAGCTTCAGGGGGAATGAGCAGTTCTTC.

This clone was seen only a few times. The V gene is TRBV19, the J gene TRBJ2-1; 9 bases are a match to TRBD1. CDR1 is LNHDA and CDR2 is SQIVND in the germline V gene (reference sequence). The CDR3 contains 13 residues. The CDR3 loop is CAIQGAGYNEQFF. The CDR3 DNA reads as TGTGCAATACAGGGGGCGGGTTACAATGAGCAGTTCTTC.

CDR3 nucleotides: TGTGCCAGCAGCAAAAGTAAGACAGGGAGTTCCTACGAGCAGTACTTC. It specifies CASSKSKTGSSYEQYF. This chain uses TRBV21-1 with TRBJ2-7; the D call in the table, TRBD1, was not verified against the DNA. TRBV21-1 is described as a pseudogene. This CDR3 is built from 16 residues.

V is TRBV5-8 and J is TRBJ1-2; 8 nucleotides align to TRBD1. There are 14 residues in the CDR3. J was trimmed by 0 bases and V by 7 bases; bases with no gene match: 5. Per the germline V gene, CDR1 is SGHTS and CDR2 is YDEGEE. The CDR3 sequence: CASRLTGANYGYTF. The CDR3 DNA is TGTGCCAGCCGCCTGACAGGGGCTAACTATGGCTACACCTTC.

This clone has more than one count but fewer than ten. The chain links TRBV2 to TRBJ1-4, with TRBD1 as a possible D gene (6 bases). Trimming removed 2 bases at V and 7 bases at J, with 14 bases between. The CDR3 is made up of 15 amino acids. CDR1 is SNHLY, CDR2 FYNNEI, per germline. This CDR3 is CASSEQGSRGEKLFF. The CDR3 coding sequence is TGTGCCAGCAGTGAACAGGGGTCCAGGGGTGAAAAACTGTTTTTT.

The chain joins TRBV21-1 to TRBJ2-7; the DNA was not compared with TRBD2, the D call given in the table. TRBV21-1 is noted as a pseudogene. This CDR3 contains 15 residues. This chain's CDR3 is CASSGGGSEYYEQYV. The CDR3 region has the DNA TGTGCCAGCAGCGGCGGCGGGAGCGAGTACTACGAGCAGTACGTC.

V and J are TRBV7-2 and TRBJ2-3; the match to TRBD2 covers 9 bases. The CDR3 runs 15 residues. The germline gives CDR1 SGHTA, CDR2 FQGNSA. After removal of 1 base from V and 3 bases from J, the junction contained 2 bases not matched to a gene. Written as DNA, the CDR3 is TGTGCCAGCAGCTTAGGAGCGGGAGGAACAGATACGCAGTATTTT. It specifies CASSLGAGGTDTQYF. The variable domain in full, with the rest retrieved from reference TRBV7-2 and TRBJ2-3, is GAGVSQSPSNKVTEKGKDVELRCDPISGHTALYWYRQSLGQGLEFLIYFQGNSAPDKSGLPSDRFSAERTGGSVSTLTIQRTQQEDSAVYLCASSLGAGGTDTQYFGPGTRLTVL.

The genes are TRBV7-9 and TRBJ1-1; TRBD1 matches at 7 bases. The CDR3 has 17 amino acids. Germline V CDR1 and CDR2: SEHNR, FQNEAQ (reference sequence). Losses at the gene ends were 4 bases for V and 0 bases for J; bases not matched to a gene: 11. The chain's CDR3 is CASSSRDRFFLNTEAFF. DNA of the CDR3: TGTGCCAGCAGCTCCCGGGACAGATTTTTCTTGAACACTGAAGCTTTCTTT.

The V call is TRBV11-2, the J call TRBJ2-7, with TRBD1 as a possible D gene (6 bases). The CDR3 sequence is 16 residues long. The germline V gene has CDR1 SGHAT and CDR2 FQNNGV. V was shortened by 5 bases and J by 4 bases, with 21 bases between the two germline ends. The CDR3 sequence: CASSTSDRSYGYEQYF. The CDR3 coding sequence is TGTGCCAGCAGCACCTCCGACAGGTCATACGGATACGAGCAGTACTTC.